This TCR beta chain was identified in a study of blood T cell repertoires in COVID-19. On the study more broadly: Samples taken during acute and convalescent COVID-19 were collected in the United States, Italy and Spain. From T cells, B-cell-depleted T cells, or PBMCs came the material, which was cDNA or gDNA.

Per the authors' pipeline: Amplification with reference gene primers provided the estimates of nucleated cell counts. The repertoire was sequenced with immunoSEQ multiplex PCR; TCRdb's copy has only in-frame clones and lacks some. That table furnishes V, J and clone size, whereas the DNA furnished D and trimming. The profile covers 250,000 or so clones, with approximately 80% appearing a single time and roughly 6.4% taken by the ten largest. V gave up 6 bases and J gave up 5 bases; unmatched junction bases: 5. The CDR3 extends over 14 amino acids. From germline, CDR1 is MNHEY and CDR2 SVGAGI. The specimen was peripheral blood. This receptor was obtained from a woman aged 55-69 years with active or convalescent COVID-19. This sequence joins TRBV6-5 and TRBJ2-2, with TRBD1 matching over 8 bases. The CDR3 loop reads CASRTGVQTGELFF. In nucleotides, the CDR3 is TGTGCCAGCAGGACAGGGGTCCAAACCGGGGAGCTGTTTTTT.